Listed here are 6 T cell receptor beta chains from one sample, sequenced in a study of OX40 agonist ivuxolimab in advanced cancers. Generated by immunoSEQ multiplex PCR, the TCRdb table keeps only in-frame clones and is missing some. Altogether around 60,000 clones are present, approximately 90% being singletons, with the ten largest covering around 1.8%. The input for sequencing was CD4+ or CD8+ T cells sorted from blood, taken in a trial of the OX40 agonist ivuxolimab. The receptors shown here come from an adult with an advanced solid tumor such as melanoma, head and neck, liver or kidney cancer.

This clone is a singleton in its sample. The CDR3: CASSVSARYRQNIQYF. The DNA for the CDR3 is TGTGCCAGCAGCGTGTCAGCGCGTTACCGCCAAAACATTCAGTACTTC. This sequence joins TRBV9 and TRBJ2-4; D unresolved. V lost 2 bases and J 5 bases, leaving 17 bases between the germline ends. The CDR3 extends over 16 amino acids. Per the germline V gene, CDR1 is SGDLS and CDR2 is YYNGEE.

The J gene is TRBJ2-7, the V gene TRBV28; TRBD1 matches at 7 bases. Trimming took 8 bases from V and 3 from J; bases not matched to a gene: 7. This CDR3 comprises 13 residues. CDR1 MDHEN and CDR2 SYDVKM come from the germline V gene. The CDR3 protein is CASSPGTDYEQYF. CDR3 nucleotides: TGTGCCAGCTCCCCCGGGACAGACTACGAGCAGTACTTC.

The CDR3 sequence: CASSRPSKDTQYF. The CDR3 DNA is TGCGCCAGCAGCCGCCCTAGTAAAGATACGCAGTATTTT. The chain couples TRBV4-1 to TRBJ2-3; no clear D gene. The CDR3 contains 13 residues. Germline-derived CDR1 and CDR2 are MGHRA and YSYEKL. Trimming stripped 4 bases from V and 5 bases from J, with 10 bases between.

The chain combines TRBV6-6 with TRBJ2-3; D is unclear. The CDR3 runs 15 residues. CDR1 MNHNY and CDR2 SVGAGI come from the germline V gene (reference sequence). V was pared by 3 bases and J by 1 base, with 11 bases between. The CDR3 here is CASSYLRPGTDTQYF. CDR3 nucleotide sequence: TGTGCCAGCAGTTATCTCCGCCCAGGCACAGATACGCAGTATTTT.

CDR3 sequence: CASSQDRVQDYNSPLHF. The CDR3 nucleotides are TGCGCCAGCAGCCAAGACCGGGTCCAGGATTATAATTCACCCCTCCACTTT. This rearrangement joins TRBV4-3 to TRBJ1-6; D gene uncertain. This CDR3 comprises 17 residues. Germline V gives CDR1 LGHNA, CDR2 YSLEER. V gave up 0 bases and J gave up 4 bases, with 13 bases separating them.

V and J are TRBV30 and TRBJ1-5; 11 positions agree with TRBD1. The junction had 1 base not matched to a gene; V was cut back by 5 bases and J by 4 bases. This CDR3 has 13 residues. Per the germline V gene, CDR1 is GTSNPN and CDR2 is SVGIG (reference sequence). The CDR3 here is CAWGDRGNQPQHF. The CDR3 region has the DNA TGTGCCTGGGGGGACAGGGGGAATCAGCCCCAGCATTTT.